This T cell receptor beta chain appears in the sequencing data of a study of T cell repertoires in cytomegalovirus infection (dated by TCRdb to the late 2010s). Background on the whole study: Because public TCR beta signatures pointed to carriage of CMV infection together with the matching HLA type, the HLA type of each donor mattered for the analysis. Overall study results and their limits: In both this cohort and an independent roughly 350-donor cohort, the cumulative frequency of public TCR beta family members distinguished carriers of CMV infection plus the relevant HLA type. The ex vivo response was dominated by HLA-C-restricted CMV-specific TCR beta clonotypes, and the single most frequent clonotype in two of eight donors was supplied by these HLA-C-restricted clonotypes.

For this clonotype: Its recognized antigen is unknown. Base qualities are not at hand, and no much larger clone is one base apart.

Sequencing instrument: Illumina HiSeq 1500. TCRdb passed the public sequencing reads through fastp at Q25 and MiXCR, retaining productive beta sequences. When rows share a CDR3 protein, they turn into one entry using the most common DNA and genes. This sample lists around 550,000 distinct CDR3 sequences; 26% were detected once. Together, the top ten hold around 14% of the sample. Counted from cysteine to phenylalanine, this CDR3 has 13 amino acids. The DNA shown is the 39-base CDR3, in frame from base 1. The germline V gene gives CDR1 as SGHAT and CDR2 as FQNNGV. V is pared back by 4 bases and J by 3 bases, with 9 bases lying between the germline termini.

The sample was PBMCs. The clonotype comes from a human donor in good health (CMV status not recorded). Some clones in this sample may be carry-over from other donors' samples. This receptor chain uses TRBV11-2 and TRBJ1-2, and possibly TRBD1, on 5 matching bases. The CDR3 in this case is CASSWDPDYGYTF. The nucleotide sequence is given as TGTGCCAGCAGCTGGGACCCTGACTATGGCTACACCTTC.